Listed here is a single T cell receptor beta chain. The antigen remains undetermined. Isolating PBMCs gave at least 6.5 million of these cells per sample. The use of a sample-barcoded 5' primer and a J-beta primer mix characterized a second PCR of roughly 6 to 11 cycles. Tagging of each cDNA molecule was performed by a template-switch adaptor with 12 random nucleotides. TCRdb re-analysed the 5' RACE reads in MiXCR, keeping a single row per CDR3 protein. The sample records over a million distinct CDR3 sequences, around 25% being singletons. The CDR3 runs to 15 residues. V lost 6 bases to trimming and J lost 4 bases, with 16 bases between them. CDR1 is MNHEY and CDR2 is SMNVEV in the germline V gene (reference sequence). The sample originates from a study of blood T cells in healthy people across ages. Study at large: With template switching, about one barcoded beta molecule was captured per two T cells.

Study-wide results and caveats: The percentage of naive T cells correlated strongly with TCR beta diversity.

This sample also belongs to another study, concerning T cells of mothers and their children.

The chain combines TRBV27 with TRBJ1-5; D is possibly TRBD1 (6 bases). Sequencing used blood. This receptor was identified in a girl aged 2 to 10 in good health. The CDR3 nucleotides read TGTGCCAGCAGCCCCGTGGGGGGGGCAAATCAGCCCCAGCATTTT. This gives the protein CASSPVGGANQPQHF.